One and the same sample provided the 17 T cell receptor beta chains below, sequenced in a study of identical twins. TCRdb analysed the 5' RACE reads with MiXCR anew, one entry per CDR3 protein. In the table there are 700,000 or so distinct CDR3 sequences, roughly 8% of which are singletons. A further study also used this sample, focusing on yellow fever vaccine responses in identical twins.

Sequencing was performed on PBMCs. The source of these receptors is a woman between 18 and 30 years old in good health.

The table lists this clonotype with many counts. The V gene is TRBV12-3 or TRBV12-4, the J gene TRBJ2-3; the D is unclear. The CDR3 runs 13 residues. Trimming cost V 3 bases and J 4 bases, with 8 bases left between them. In DNA form, the CDR3 reads TGTGCCAGCAGTTTTGTCCAGGCAGATACGCAGTATTTT. It encodes CASSFVQADTQYF.

V and J are TRBV29-1 and TRBJ1-2; D remains unclear. The CDR3 contains 11 residues. The germline V gene has CDR1 SQVTM and CDR2 ANQGSEA. V lost 7 bases and J 8 bases, leaving 14 bases between the germline ends. The CDR3 reads CSGERLEGYTF. CDR3 bases: TGCAGCGGAGAGAGGTTGGAGGGCTACACCTTC.

The chain carries TRBV7-9 and TRBJ1-1, with D possibly being TRBD1 (5 bases). V lost 1 base and J lost 6, with 15 bases in between. The CDR3 totals 15 residues. Germline assignment: CDR1 SEHNR and CDR2 FQNEAQ (reference sequence). This CDR3 reads CASSLDGATTAEAFF. The DNA of the CDR3 is TGTGCCAGCAGCTTAGATGGGGCTACGACGGCTGAAGCTTTCTTT. The entire variable domain, with the rest obtained from reference TRBV7-9 and TRBJ1-1, is as follows: DTGVSQNPRHKITKRGQNVTFRCDPISEHNRLYWYRQTLGQGPEFLTYFQNEAQLEKSRLLSDRFSAERPKGSFSTLEIQRTEQGDSAMYLCASSLDGATTAEAFFGQGTRLTVV.

This clonotype came up a few times. This chain links TRBV6-2 or TRBV6-3 with TRBJ2-6; D uncertain. This CDR3 has 13 amino acids. Germline CDR1 reads MNHEY; CDR2 reads SVGEGT. Trimming took 10 bases from V and 1 from J, leaving 8 bases between them. The CDR3 region is CATSLSGANVLTF. CDR3 coding DNA: TGTGCCACCTCACTTTCTGGGGCCAACGTCCTGACTTTC.

This chain connects TRBV27 to TRBJ1-5; TRBD1 matches 9 bases. This CDR3 region has 14 residues. CDR1 and CDR2 from the germline V gene are MNHEY and SMNVEV (reference sequence). V shed 8 bases, J shed 3 bases, and the junction held 5 bases outside the gene matches. In DNA form, the CDR3 reads TGTGCCAGCCATACAGGGGGCAACAATCAGCCCCAGCATTTT. Translating gives CASHTGGNNQPQHF.

This clonotype was seen only a few times. The CDR3 sequence is CASSPSGTSHTDTQYF. Here the CDR3 DNA reads TGCGCCAGCTCACCCTCCGGGACTAGCCACACAGATACGCAGTATTTT. This chain joins TRBV5-1 and TRBJ2-3; 9 bases agree with TRBD2. CDR3 length equals 16 residues. Losses at the gene ends were 7 bases for V and 2 bases for J; bases not matched to a gene: 11. The germline V gene encodes CDR1 SGHRS and CDR2 YFSETQ.

The genes are TRBV27 and TRBJ2-6; no reliable D call. This CDR3 contains 17 residues. V lost 8 bases and J lost 0, with 17 bases in between. Germline CDR1 MNHEY, CDR2 SMNVEV (reference sequence). The CDR3 DNA reads as TGTGCCAGCGAAACCGTTGGCTCTTTCTCTGGGGCCAACGTCCTGACTTTC. Protein: CASETVGSFSGANVLTF. Filled out from reference TRBV27 and TRBJ2-6, the complete variable domain reads EAQVTQNPRYLITVTGKKLTVTCSQNMNHEYMSWYRQDPGLGLRQIYYSMNVEVTDKGDVPEGYKVSRKEKRNFPLILESPSPNQTSLYFCASETVGSFSGANVLTFGAGSRLTVL.

The chain uses TRBV30 and TRBJ1-5; D uncertain. The CDR3 contains 15 residues. Trimming removed 1 base from V and 1 base from J, with 11 bases in between. Germline loops: CDR1 GTSNPN, CDR2 SVGIG (reference sequence). CDR3 amino acids: CAWSGGLGSNQPQHF. CDR3 DNA sequence: TGTGCCTGGAGTGGAGGGCTCGGGAGCAATCAGCCCCAGCATTTT.

This clonotype has more than one count but fewer than ten. This rearrangement joins TRBV20-1 to TRBJ2-7; 7 bases fit TRBD1. The CDR3 contains 12 residues. Germline trimming cut 6 bases from V and 3 bases from J; bases unmatched to any gene: 5. The germline V gene encodes CDR1 DFQATT and CDR2 SNEGSKA (reference sequence). CDR3 protein: CSARQGYYEQYF. The CDR3 region has the DNA TGCAGTGCCCGACAGGGATACTACGAGCAGTACTTC.

V and J are TRBV29-1 and TRBJ2-1, with TRBD2 matching 9 bases. In germline, CDR1 is SQVTM, CDR2 ANQGSEA. The CDR3 totals 11 residues. CDR3 sequence reads: CSVAGAYEQFF. CDR3 coding DNA: TGCTCCGTAGCGGGAGCTTATGAGCAGTTCTTC.

This clonotype was seen repeatedly, ten times or more. The rearrangement joins TRBV5-1 to TRBJ2-5; the D is unclear. V was trimmed by 2 bases and J by 2 bases, leaving 7 bases between them. The CDR3 is 13 amino acids. Germline loops: CDR1 SGHRS, CDR2 YFSETQ. The CDR3 region has the DNA TGCGCCAGCAGCTTAAATAGACAAGAGACCCAGTACTTC. This gives the protein CASSLNRQETQYF.

The chain combines TRBV7-9 with TRBJ2-7; D might be TRBD1 (5 bases). Per the germline V gene, CDR1 is SEHNR and CDR2 is FQNEAQ (reference sequence). This CDR3 comprises 15 residues. With 8 bases removed from V and 1 base from J, the gap between germline ends came to 18 bases. The CDR3 nucleotides are TGTGCCAGCGGACACCTTAGAGGACCTTCCTACGAGCAGTACTTC. Amino acids: CASGHLRGPSYEQYF.

Ten or more counts support this clonotype. The chain combines TRBV12-3 or TRBV12-4 with TRBJ1-5; TRBD1 matches 10 bases. There are 15 residues in the CDR3. V gave up 6 bases and J gave up 2 bases; unmatched junction bases: 4. CDR3 nucleotide sequence: TGTGCCAGCAGCTTTGGGACAGGGGGCAATCAGCCCCAGCATTTT. Amino acids: CASSFGTGGNQPQHF.

This clonotype occurred many times. This chain uses TRBV4-1 with TRBJ2-3; D is unclear. The CDR3 is 14 residues long. CDR1 is MGHRA, CDR2 YSYEKL, per germline. The V end lost 1 base, the J end lost 9 bases, and 14 bases lay between the germline ends. The CDR3 spells CASSQGGGRKTQYF. CDR3 in DNA: TGCGCCAGCAGCCAAGGGGGTGGACGCAAAACGCAGTATTTT.

A note on this clonotype: The junction and the germline gene differ at one end; a read error may be behind it. This chain joins TRBV3-1 and TRBJ2-3, with 12 bases that match TRBD2. This CDR3 comprises 17 residues. Per the germline V gene, CDR1 is LGHDT and CDR2 is YNNKEL (reference sequence). The CDR3 spells CACSQDLAGGPKDTQYF. Written as DNA, the CDR3 is TGTGCCTGCAGCCAAGATCTAGCGGGGGGGCCTAAAGATACGCAGTATTTT.

This clonotype was detected ten times or more. The chain combines TRBV27 with TRBJ2-7, with 11 bases matching TRBD1. V was clipped by 6 bases and J by 4 bases; unmatched bases: 8. The CDR3 is made up of 15 amino acids. Germline CDR1 reads MNHEY; CDR2 reads SMNVEV (reference sequence). CDR3 coding DNA: TGTGCCAGCAGCCTACTCGGACAGGGGGCATACGAGCAGTACTTC. Protein product: CASSLLGQGAYEQYF.

The chain couples TRBV7-9 to TRBJ1-4; 8 bases align to TRBD1. The CDR3 length is 14 residues. Germline V gene data show CDR1 as SEHNR and CDR2 as FQNEAQ (reference sequence). Losses at the gene ends were 5 bases for V and 6 bases for J; bases not matched to a gene: 5. CDR3 DNA: TGTGCCAGCAGCCTGGACAGGGCGGATGAAAAACTGTTTTTT. Residues: CASSLDRADEKLFF.